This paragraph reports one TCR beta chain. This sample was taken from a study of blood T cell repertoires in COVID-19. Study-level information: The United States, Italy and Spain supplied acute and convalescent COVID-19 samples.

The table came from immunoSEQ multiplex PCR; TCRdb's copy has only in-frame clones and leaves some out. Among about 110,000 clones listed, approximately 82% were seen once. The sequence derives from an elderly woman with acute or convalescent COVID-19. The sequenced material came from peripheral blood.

CDR3 bases: TGTGCCAGCAGTCTTGGCGGGACTAGCCCCTACAATGAGCAGTTCTTC. This encodes CASSLGGTSPYNEQFF. J is TRBJ2-1 and V is TRBV11-3; 9 nucleotides match TRBD2. CDR3 size: 16 residues. Unmatched junction bases numbered 8, after V lost 6 bases and J lost 2 bases. Germline loops: CDR1 SGHNT, CDR2 YENEEA.